The 10 T cell receptor beta chains below come from one sample, sequenced in a study of spatial heterogeneity in lung cancer. Time point defined: blood at routine non-recurrence follow-up after resection. One entry per CDR3 protein results from TCRdb running MiXCR on the 5' RACE reads. The data contain tens of thousands of distinct CDR3 sequences, 10% of them singletons. The sequenced sample was PBMCs, obtained at follow-up. These receptors all come from a female donor with early-stage non-small cell lung cancer.

This clonotype was counted many times. V gene TRBV19 combines with J gene TRBJ2-3, with TRBD1 matching 8 bases. Germline V gene lookup returns CDR1 LNHDA and CDR2 SQIVND (reference sequence). V gave up 10 bases and J gave up 3 bases; unmatched junction bases: 12. The CDR3 length is 15 residues. CDR3 in DNA: TGTGCCACCGGGTACAGGGGGGTAGAGACAGATACGCAGTATTTT. Amino acids: CATGYRGVETDTQYF.

This clonotype was observed many times. V usage is TRBV7-9 and J usage is TRBJ2-5, with TRBD2 as a possible D gene (6 bases). This CDR3 comprises 16 residues. V gave up 1 base and J gave up 5 bases, with 17 bases separating them. The V gene's germline CDR1 is SEHNR and CDR2 FQNEAQ (reference sequence). The CDR3 DNA sequence: TGTGCCAGCAGCTTAGACCACACGGGGGACTGGGAGACCCAGTACTTC. It encodes CASSLDHTGDWETQYF.

This clonotype ranks as medium-sized (0.01 to 0.1%). The gene calls are TRBV6-2 or TRBV6-3 and TRBJ2-7; D remains unclear. V dropped 2 bases and J dropped 6 bases, with 11 bases sitting between them. Per germline, CDR1 MNHEY and CDR2 SVGEGT. CDR3 length: 13 residues. The CDR3 DNA is TGTGCCAGCAGTTACCAGCAGGCAGTCGAGCAGTACTTC. It specifies CASSYQQAVEQYF.

This clonotype has ten or more counts. This chain connects TRBV27 to TRBJ2-7; TRBD2 aligns across 8 bases. Trimming cost V 3 bases and J 6 bases; bases outside gene matches: 10. Per the germline V gene, CDR1 is MNHEY and CDR2 is SMNVEV (reference sequence). This CDR3 is built from 15 residues. Written as DNA, the CDR3 is TGTGCCAGCAGTTTTTCCGGCGCGGGGGGTCGCGAGCAGTACTTC. This encodes CASSFSGAGGREQYF.

The V gene is TRBV12-3 or TRBV12-4, the J gene TRBJ1-6, with D hard to call. The CDR3 sequence is 12 residues long. V was clipped by 5 bases and J by 5 bases, with 4 bases between them. Here the CDR3 reads CASSLDNSPLHF. The CDR3 DNA follows: TGTGCCAGCAGTCTTGATAATTCACCCCTCCACTTT.

This clonotype was detected only a few times. The chain has TRBV28 and TRBJ2-3, with 7 bases aligning to TRBD2. V was clipped by 6 bases and J by 1 base; unmatched bases: 4. Germline CDR1 is MDHEN and CDR2 is SYDVKM. This CDR3 is 14 amino acids long. This CDR3 reads CASRVAGGTDTQYF. The CDR3, as DNA: TGTGCCAGCAGAGTAGCGGGCGGCACAGATACGCAGTATTTT.

This clonotype was seen many times. The chain is built from TRBV29-1 and TRBJ1-2, with 8 bases lining up with TRBD1. Germline V lookup: CDR1 SQVTM, CDR2 ANQGSEA. The CDR3 runs 14 residues. V shed 1 base and J 6 bases; nucleotides not matched to a gene: 7. The chain's CDR3 is CSVEGTGTGHGYTF. As DNA, the CDR3 is TGCAGCGTTGAAGGGACCGGGACAGGTCATGGCTACACCTTC.

This clonotype was counted many times. The chain uses TRBV7-2 and TRBJ2-3, with 7 bases lining up with TRBD2. CDR1 is SGHTA and CDR2 is FQGNSA in the germline V gene. Trimming took 0 bases from V and 8 from J; bases not matched to a gene: 11. This CDR3 is built from 16 residues. CDR3 bases: TGTGCCAGCAGCTTAGCCCGTCTCCCTGGGGGGGTTACGCAGTATTTT. Translating it yields CASSLARLPGGVTQYF.

This clonotype was detected many times. The DNA of the CDR3 is TGTGCCAGCAGCTTGGGCGGGGTGACAGATACGCAGTATTTT. Its protein product is CASSLGGVTDTQYF. This sequence joins TRBV5-5 and TRBJ2-3; D possibly corresponds to TRBD2 (6 bases). This CDR3 has 14 residues. Germline assignment: CDR1 SGHKS and CDR2 YYEKEE (reference sequence). V dropped 0 bases and J dropped 3 bases, with 8 bases sitting between them.

This clonotype was picked up many times. This sequence joins TRBV6-5 and TRBJ1-3; D gene unclear. This CDR3 has 15 residues. In germline, CDR1 is MNHEY, CDR2 SVGAGI. Trimming pared 5 bases from V and 4 bases from J, leaving 15 bases between. The CDR3 region is CASSRRRTDGNTIYF. The DNA of the CDR3 is TGTGCCAGCAGTCGACGGAGGACGGACGGAAACACCATATATTTT.